Listed below are T cell receptor beta chains from one sample, sequenced in a study of cytomegalovirus exposure and HLA in healthy donors. The repertoire was sequenced with immunoSEQ multiplex PCR; TCRdb's copy has only in-frame clones and lacks some. The sample has some 180,000 clones, under 80% seen once. Sequencing used PBMCs. Receptor source: a woman in her thirties in good health and CMV-seropositive. CDR3s include the opening cysteine and the closing phenylalanine or tryptophan. The D gene is left open where the match is weak. Rows give clone size only sometimes, using once, few, many, or a class for an expanded clone.

clone_size: -; d_call: -; j_call: TRBJ2-7; v_call: TRBV27; cdr3_aa: CASGLGEGYEQYF; cdr3_nt: TGTGCCAGCGGACTGGGAGAAGGCTACGAGCAGTACTTC
clone_size: -; d_call: TRBD2; j_call: TRBJ2-5; v_call: TRBV5-1; cdr3_aa: CASSLGYSGGTSQETQYF; cdr3_nt: TGCGCCAGCAGCTTGGGTTACAGCGGGGGGACTTCCCAAGAGACCCAGTACTTC
clone_size: -; d_call: TRBD2; j_call: TRBJ2-1; v_call: TRBV5-1; cdr3_aa: CASSFNAGGYNEQFF; cdr3_nt: TGCGCCAGCAGCTTTAATGCGGGGGGCTACAATGAGCAGTTCTTC
clone_size: once; d_call: TRBD1; j_call: TRBJ1-2; v_call: TRBV5-1; cdr3_aa: CASSFSGGREGYTF; cdr3_nt: TGCGCCAGCAGCTTTTCAGGGGGCAGGGAAGGCTACACCTTC
clone_size: few; d_call: -; j_call: TRBJ2-3; v_call: TRBV10-3; cdr3_aa: CAISEPPGDTQYF; cdr3_nt: TGTGCCATCAGTGAGCCACCGGGAGATACGCAGTATTTT
clone_size: -; d_call: TRBD1; j_call: TRBJ2-7; v_call: TRBV28; cdr3_aa: CASRTSGQGAGEQYF; cdr3_nt: TGTGCCAGCAGAACTTCGGGACAGGGGGCAGGGGAGCAGTACTTC
clone_size: -; d_call: -; j_call: TRBJ1-2; v_call: TRBV5-1; cdr3_aa: CASSTDREGYTF; cdr3_nt: TGCGCCAGCAGCACTGATCGGGAGGGCTACACCTTC
clone_size: -; d_call: TRBD1; j_call: TRBJ2-1; v_call: TRBV19; cdr3_aa: CASRTGGEQFF; cdr3_nt: TGTGCCAGCCGGACAGGCGGAGAGCAGTTCTTC
clone_size: -; d_call: -; j_call: TRBJ2-1; v_call: TRBV19; cdr3_aa: CASSLHRGYNNEQFF; cdr3_nt: TGTGCCAGTAGTTTACACCGGGGGTATAACAATGAGCAGTTCTTC
clone_size: -; d_call: -; j_call: TRBJ2-3; v_call: TRBV5-1; cdr3_aa: CASSPFAAGTDTQYF; cdr3_nt: TGCGCCAGCAGCCCCTTTGCGGCCGGAACAGATACGCAGTATTTT
clone_size: -; d_call: TRBD2; j_call: TRBJ2-1; v_call: TRBV4-2; cdr3_aa: CASSQVYAGEANEQFF; cdr3_nt: TGTGCCAGCAGCCAAGTATACGCGGGGGAGGCCAATGAGCAGTTCTTC
clone_size: -; d_call: -; j_call: TRBJ2-1; v_call: TRBV11-3; cdr3_aa: CASSLRTAYNEQFF; cdr3_nt: TGTGCCAGCAGCTTGCGGACAGCGTACAATGAGCAGTTCTTC
clone_size: -; d_call: TRBD2; j_call: TRBJ2-3; v_call: TRBV5-4; cdr3_aa: CASSGGTSGGARDTQYF; cdr3_nt: TGTGCCAGCAGCGGGGGTACTAGCGGGGGGGCCAGGGATACGCAGTATTTT
clone_size: -; d_call: TRBD1; j_call: TRBJ2-1; v_call: TRBV5-1; cdr3_aa: CASSLLGQGDNEQFF; cdr3_nt: TGCGCCAGCAGCTTGTTGGGACAGGGCGACAATGAGCAGTTCTTC
clone_size: few; d_call: -; j_call: TRBJ2-3; v_call: TRBV2; cdr3_aa: CASRTSTDTQYF; cdr3_nt: TGTGCCAGCAGGACTAGCACAGATACGCAGTATTTT
clone_size: -; d_call: -; j_call: TRBJ2-5; v_call: TRBV7-2; cdr3_aa: CASSLGTASGTQYF; cdr3_nt: TGTGCCAGCAGCTTAGGAACGGCATCGGGGACCCAGTACTTC
clone_size: -; d_call: TRBD1; j_call: TRBJ1-2; v_call: TRBV28; cdr3_aa: CASSKRDRGDYGYTF; cdr3_nt: TGTGCCAGCAGTAAGCGGGACAGGGGGGACTATGGCTACACCTTC
clone_size: -; d_call: TRBD1; j_call: TRBJ2-2; v_call: TRBV7-2; cdr3_aa: CASSFITGGFGELFF; cdr3_nt: TGTGCCAGCAGCTTTATCACAGGGGGCTTCGGGGAGCTGTTTTTT
clone_size: -; d_call: TRBD1; j_call: TRBJ1-4; v_call: TRBV5-1; cdr3_aa: CASSLGEGATLFGEKLFF; cdr3_nt: TGCGCCAGCAGCTTGGGAGAGGGGGCGACGTTATTTGGTGAAAAACTGTTTTTT
clone_size: -; d_call: TRBD1; j_call: TRBJ2-3; v_call: TRBV5-1; cdr3_aa: CASSFDRGEDTQYF; cdr3_nt: TGCGCCAGCAGCTTCGACAGGGGGGAAGATACGCAGTATTTT
clone_size: -; d_call: -; j_call: TRBJ1-2; v_call: TRBV7-9; cdr3_aa: CASSPQVSYGYTF; cdr3_nt: TGTGCCAGCAGCCCACAGGTATCCTATGGCTACACCTTC
clone_size: -; d_call: TRBD1; j_call: TRBJ1-4; v_call: TRBV28; cdr3_aa: CASSWTGANEKLFF; cdr3_nt: TGTGCCAGCAGTTGGACAGGGGCTAATGAAAAACTGTTTTTT
clone_size: few; d_call: TRBD2; j_call: TRBJ2-2; v_call: TRBV2; cdr3_aa: CASAGGAGTGELFF; cdr3_nt: TGTGCCAGCGCCGGGGGGGCGGGCACCGGGGAGCTGTTTTTT
clone_size: once; d_call: -; j_call: TRBJ1-4; v_call: TRBV6-5; cdr3_aa: CASSYSGPWGEKLFF; cdr3_nt: TGTGCCAGCAGTTACTCGGGGCCTTGGGGTGAAAAACTGTTTTTT
clone_size: -; d_call: -; j_call: TRBJ1-3; v_call: TRBV4-2; cdr3_aa: CASSQASGLSGNTIYF; cdr3_nt: TGTGCCAGCAGCCAAGCCTCGGGACTCTCTGGAAACACCATATATTTT
clone_size: -; d_call: TRBD1; j_call: TRBJ2-2; v_call: TRBV11-2; cdr3_aa: CASSHGTGGSGELFF; cdr3_nt: TGTGCCAGCAGCCACGGGACAGGGGGCTCCGGGGAGCTGTTTTTT
clone_size: -; d_call: TRBD1; j_call: TRBJ1-6; v_call: TRBV14; cdr3_aa: CASSQVGDSWFRYNSPLHF; cdr3_nt: TGTGCCAGCAGCCAAGTTGGGGACAGCTGGTTTCGATATAATTCACCCCTCCACTTT
clone_size: -; d_call: TRBD1; j_call: TRBJ1-4; v_call: TRBV11-3; cdr3_aa: CASSYLNLEQGINEKLFF; cdr3_nt: TGTGCCAGCAGCTATCTGAACCTAGAACAGGGGATTAATGAAAAACTGTTTTTT
clone_size: -; d_call: -; j_call: TRBJ2-7; v_call: TRBV11-3; cdr3_aa: CASSPTPTGSYEQYF; cdr3_nt: TGTGCCAGCAGCCCCACCCCCACAGGTTCCTACGAGCAGTACTTC
clone_size: few; d_call: TRBD2; j_call: TRBJ2-7; v_call: TRBV11-2; cdr3_aa: CASSLEPPAGSSYEQYF; cdr3_nt: TGTGCCAGCAGCTTAGAGCCCCCAGCGGGAAGCTCCTACGAGCAGTACTTC
clone_size: -; d_call: -; j_call: TRBJ2-3; v_call: TRBV15; cdr3_aa: CATSRPDIPWGTDTQYF; cdr3_nt: TGTGCCACCAGCAGACCAGACATACCCTGGGGCACAGATACGCAGTATTTT
clone_size: -; d_call: TRBD2; j_call: TRBJ2-2; v_call: TRBV7-2; cdr3_aa: CASSLSLAGGPGELFF; cdr3_nt: TGTGCCAGCAGCTTGAGTTTAGCGGGGGGCCCCGGGGAGCTGTTTTTT
clone_size: -; d_call: TRBD1; j_call: TRBJ2-3; v_call: TRBV11-3; cdr3_aa: CASSQGQGLDTQYF; cdr3_nt: TGTGCCAGCAGCCAGGGACAGGGGTTGGATACGCAGTATTTT
clone_size: -; d_call: TRBD1; j_call: TRBJ1-1; v_call: TRBV11-2; cdr3_aa: CASSSVGDRKTEAFF; cdr3_nt: TGTGCCAGCAGCTCAGTAGGGGACAGGAAGACTGAAGCTTTCTTT
clone_size: -; d_call: -; j_call: TRBJ2-2; v_call: TRBV12-5; cdr3_aa: CASGPTGWPGELFF; cdr3_nt: TGTGCTAGTGGCCCGACCGGGTGGCCCGGGGAGCTGTTTTTT
clone_size: -; d_call: -; j_call: TRBJ1-2; v_call: TRBV6-5; cdr3_aa: CATSRGARDGYTF; cdr3_nt: TGTGCCACAAGCCGGGGGGCGCGGGATGGCTACACCTTC
clone_size: -; d_call: TRBD2; j_call: TRBJ2-1; v_call: TRBV9; cdr3_aa: CASSVASSGGFNEQFF; cdr3_nt: TGTGCCAGCAGCGTAGCGAGCAGCGGGGGATTCAATGAGCAGTTCTTC